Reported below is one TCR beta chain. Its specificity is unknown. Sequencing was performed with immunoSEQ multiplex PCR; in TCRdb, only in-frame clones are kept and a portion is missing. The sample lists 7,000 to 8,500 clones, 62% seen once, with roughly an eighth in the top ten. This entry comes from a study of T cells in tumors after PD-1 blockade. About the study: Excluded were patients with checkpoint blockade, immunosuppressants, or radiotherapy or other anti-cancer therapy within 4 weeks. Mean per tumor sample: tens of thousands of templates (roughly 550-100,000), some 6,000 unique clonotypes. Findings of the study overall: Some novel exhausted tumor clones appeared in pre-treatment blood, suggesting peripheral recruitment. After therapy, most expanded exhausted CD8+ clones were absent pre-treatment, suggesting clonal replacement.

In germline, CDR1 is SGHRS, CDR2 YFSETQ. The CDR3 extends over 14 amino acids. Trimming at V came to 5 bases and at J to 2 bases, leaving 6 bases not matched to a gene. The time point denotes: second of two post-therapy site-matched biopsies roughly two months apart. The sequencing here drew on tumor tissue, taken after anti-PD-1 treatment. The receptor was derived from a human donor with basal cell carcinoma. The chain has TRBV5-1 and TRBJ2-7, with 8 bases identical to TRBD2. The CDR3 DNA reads TGCGCCAGCAGGAGCGCGGGAGGACCCTACGAGCAGTACTTC. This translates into CASRSAGGPYEQYF.